These 29 T cell receptor beta chains were sequenced from one sample in a study of T cell responses to AZD1222 COVID-19 vaccine. The method was immunoSEQ multiplex PCR; TCRdb's version includes in-frame clones alone and lacks a portion of them. Counted here are some 89,000 clones, roughly 89% occurring once; the ten biggest clones make up about 2.2%. Sample: peripheral blood, taken on day 0 of AZD1222 vaccination. Source of these receptors: an adult in good health.

This chain links TRBV5-1 with TRBJ1-1; possibly TRBD1 for D (5 bases). The CDR3 length is 14 residues. The V end was cut by 0 bases, the J end by 5 bases, with 11 bases between. Germline lookup yields CDR1 SGHRS and CDR2 YFSETQ. CDR3 residues: CASSLALRETEAFF. The CDR3 nucleotides are TGCGCCAGCAGCTTGGCCCTCAGGGAGACTGAAGCTTTCTTT.

The rearrangement links TRBV4-2 to TRBJ1-2; D gene unclear. The CDR3 has 14 amino acids. Germline CDR1 LGHNA, CDR2 YNFKEQ. V shed 1 base and J shed 2 bases, with 8 bases lying between them. The CDR3 protein is CASSQGTENYGYTF. CDR3 DNA: TGTGCCAGCAGCCAAGGGACTGAGAACTATGGCTACACCTTC.

V is TRBV30 and J is TRBJ2-2, with 8 bases matching TRBD2. With 0 bases clipped from V and 0 bases from J, the junction kept 6 bases outside the gene matches. Germline V lookup: CDR1 GTSNPN, CDR2 SVGIG (reference sequence). This CDR3 comprises 17 residues. CDR3 in DNA: TGTGCCTGGAGTGTACCCGCGGGGGGACCGAACACCGGGGAGCTGTTTTTT. Protein sequence: CAWSVPAGGPNTGELFF.

The chain couples TRBV14 to TRBJ2-2; D gene uncertain. Trimming removed 4 bases from V and 3 bases from J, with 15 bases in between. CDR1 and CDR2 from the germline V gene are SGHDN and FVKESK. There are 16 residues in the CDR3. CDR3 sequence: CASSPLGRSYTGELFF. CDR3 coding DNA: TGTGCCAGCAGCCCTCTCGGACGGTCCTACACCGGGGAGCTGTTTTTT.

The CDR3 DNA reads as TGTGCCAGTAGTATAGTGATGGGTAGTAGGGGCGAGCAGTACTTC. As protein: CASSIVMGSRGEQYF. The chain employs TRBV19 and TRBJ2-7, with D perhaps TRBD1 (5 bases). Germline V lookup: CDR1 LNHDA, CDR2 SQIVND (reference sequence). Trimming took 1 base from V and 6 from J, leaving 16 bases between them. The CDR3 extends over 15 amino acids.

The chain recombines TRBV5-6 with TRBJ2-2, with D uncertain. The CDR3 runs to 13 residues. Per the germline V gene, CDR1 is SGHDT and CDR2 is YYEEEE. Trimming removed 4 bases at V and 1 base at J, with 5 bases between. CDR3 nucleotides: TGTGCCAGCAGCCGCGGGAACACCGGGGAGCTGTTTTTT. This codes for CASSRGNTGELFF.

The gene calls are TRBV2 and TRBJ2-7; D call uncertain. The CDR3 extends over 13 amino acids. Germline V gives CDR1 SNHLY, CDR2 FYNNEI. Trimming cost V 1 base and J 3 bases, with 7 bases left between them. CDR3 residues: CASSEGVFYEQYF. CDR3 nucleotides: TGTGCCAGCAGTGAAGGAGTATTCTACGAGCAGTACTTC. Supplemented by reference TRBV2 and TRBJ2-7, the full variable domain reads EPEVTQTPSHQVTQMGQEVILRCVPISNHLYFYWYRQILGQKVEFLVSFYNNEISEKSEIFDDQFSVERPDGSNFTLKIRSTKLEDSAMYFCASSEGVFYEQYFGPGTRLTVT.

A single count supports this clone. This rearrangement joins TRBV18 to TRBJ2-2, with 8 bases aligning to TRBD1. The CDR3 length is 16 residues. Trimming cost V 3 bases and J 2 bases; bases outside gene matches: 5. Germline-derived CDR1 and CDR2 are KGHSH and LQKENI. The CDR3 protein is CASSPLRGQNTGELFF. In DNA, the CDR3 is TGTGCCAGCTCACCCCTCAGGGGGCAAAACACCGGGGAGCTGTTTTTT.

The chain has TRBV21-1 and TRBJ1-5; the table's D call, TRBD1, was not checked against the DNA. TRBV21-1 is noted as a pseudogene. The CDR3 has 16 residues. The CDR3: CASRNSLTGNNQPQHF. In DNA form, the CDR3 reads TGTGCCAGCAGAAATTCCCTAACAGGGAACAATCAGCCCCAGCATTTT.

The chain is built from TRBV5-1 and TRBJ2-3; unclear D gene. Trimming shortened V by 1 base and J by 6 bases, and 18 bases separated the two germline ends. CDR3 size: 16 residues. Germline assignment: CDR1 SGHRS and CDR2 YFSETQ. Here the CDR3 DNA reads TGCGCCAGCAGCTTGCAAGGGCAGATATCTGGGGATACGCAGTATTTT. Translating it yields CASSLQGQISGDTQYF.

The chain employs TRBV7-9 and TRBJ1-5; tentative D call: TRBD1 (5 bases). V lost 0 bases to trimming and J lost 9 bases, with 12 bases between them. The CDR3 has 14 amino acids. Per germline, CDR1 SEHNR and CDR2 FQNEAQ (reference sequence). In nucleotides, the CDR3 is TGTGCCAGCAGCTTAGCCGGGGGGAATGGGCCCCAGCATTTT. Amino acids: CASSLAGGNGPQHF. Complete variable domain (other parts from reference TRBV7-9 and TRBJ1-5): DTGVSQNPRHKITKRGQNVTFRCDPISEHNRLYWYRQTLGQGPEFLTYFQNEAQLEKSRLLSDRFSAERPKGSFSTLEIQRTEQGDSAMYLCASSLAGGNGPQHFGDGTRLSIL.

V gene TRBV7-2 combines with J gene TRBJ1-6; tentatively, D is TRBD1 (6 bases). Trimming pared 1 base from V and 7 bases from J, leaving 11 bases between. The CDR3 is 15 residues long. The germline V gene has CDR1 SGHTA and CDR2 FQGNSA. Here the CDR3 reads CASSLVDRQNSPLHF. The CDR3 DNA sequence: TGTGCCAGCAGCTTAGTTGACAGGCAGAATTCACCCCTCCACTTT.

The chain uses TRBV4-2 and TRBJ2-1, with 7 bases identical to TRBD2. Trimming took 4 bases from V and 8 from J; bases not matched to a gene: 20. In germline, CDR1 is LGHNA, CDR2 YNFKEQ. The CDR3 sequence is 18 residues long. The CDR3 loop is CASSRLLPSGQKTDEQFF. As DNA, the CDR3 is TGTGCCAGCAGCCGACTTCTTCCTAGCGGCCAAAAAACCGATGAGCAGTTCTTC.

Of note for this clone: At one end, the junction sequence differs from germline, possibly due to a read error. The gene calls are TRBV2 and TRBJ1-2, with a possible D match to TRBD1 (6 bases). Germline V gene sequence: CDR1 SNHLY, CDR2 FYNNEI. The CDR3 length is 14 residues. CDR3 bases: TGCGGGGGGGCAGCCGCCCTTACTAACTATGGCTACACCTTC. The encoded protein is CGGAAALTNYGYTF. The variable domain in full, completed from reference TRBV2 and TRBJ1-2, reads EPEVTQTPSHQVTQMGQEVILRCVPISNHLYFYWYRQILGQKVEFLVSFYNNEISEKSEIFDDQFSVERPDGSNFTLKIRSTKLEDSAMYFCGGAAALTNYGYTFGSGTRLTVV.

The chain uses TRBV12-3 or TRBV12-4 and TRBJ2-5; TRBD2 aligns across 8 bases. The CDR3 has 13 residues. V was pared by 6 bases and J by 5 bases, with 5 bases of the junction left unmatched. The CDR3 DNA reads TGTGCCAGCAGGTCGGGACTAGGCGAGACCCAGTACTTC. It yields the protein CASRSGLGETQYF.

The rearrangement links TRBV11-2 to TRBJ1-5, with TRBD1 matching 7 bases. This CDR3 is built from 15 residues. The ends lost 4 bases at V and 1 base at J; junction bases unmatched: 4. Germline V gives CDR1 SGHAT, CDR2 FQNNGV. The CDR3 nucleotides are TGTGCCAGCAGCTCGGACAGGTTGAGCAATCAGCCCCAGCATTTT. Its translation is CASSSDRLSNQPQHF. The entire variable domain, with the rest obtained from reference TRBV11-2 and TRBJ1-5, is as follows: EAGVAQSPRYKIIEKRQSVAFWCNPISGHATLYWYQQILGQGPKLLIQFQNNGVVDDSQLPKDRFSAERLKGVDSTLKIQPAKLEDSAVYLCASSSDRLSNQPQHFGDGTRLSIL.

The rearrangement uses TRBV7-2 and TRBJ1-1; maybe TRBD1 (5 bases). Germline values: CDR1 SGHTA, CDR2 FQGNSA. This CDR3 is 16 amino acids long. The V gene lost 1 base and the J gene lost 5 bases, with 17 bases spanning the gap. The CDR3 loop reads CASSLGVGARATEAFF. CDR3 nucleotides: TGTGCCAGCAGCTTAGGCGTCGGGGCAAGGGCGACTGAAGCTTTCTTT.

The chain employs TRBV7-9 and TRBJ1-1; D may be TRBD1 (6 bases). This CDR3 has 13 amino acids. Germline V lookup: CDR1 SEHNR, CDR2 FQNEAQ (reference sequence). Trimming removed 5 bases at V and 4 bases at J, with 11 bases between. The CDR3: CASSATGSTEAFF. The CDR3 DNA follows: TGTGCCAGCAGCGCAACAGGGAGCACTGAAGCTTTCTTT.

The V call is TRBV5-4, the J call TRBJ2-7, with D tentatively TRBD1 or TRBD2 (5 bases each). This CDR3 is built from 16 residues. Trimming took off 0 bases at V and 3 bases at J, with 16 bases between the two ends. Germline CDR1 reads SGHNT; CDR2 reads YYREEE (reference sequence). The CDR3 sequence: CASSLEPGQPIYEQYF. The CDR3 DNA follows: TGTGCCAGCAGCTTGGAGCCGGGGCAACCAATCTACGAGCAGTACTTC.

J is TRBJ1-5 and V is TRBV28, with a possible D match to TRBD1 (6 bases). Trimming took off 5 bases at V and 0 bases at J, with 17 bases between the two ends. The germline gives CDR1 MDHEN, CDR2 SYDVKM. The CDR3 loop spans 17 amino acids. In DNA form, the CDR3 reads TGTGCCAGCAGTCCACCCGGGACAAGACATAGCAATCAGCCCCAGCATTTT. Its protein product is CASSPPGTRHSNQPQHF.

The rearrangement joins TRBV7-9 to TRBJ2-6, with unresolved D. The germline V gene has CDR1 SEHNR and CDR2 FQNEAQ (reference sequence). V gave up 1 base and J gave up 7 bases, with 20 bases separating them. This CDR3 is 18 amino acids long. Here the CDR3 DNA reads TGTGCCAGCAGCTTAGTGGGGTACCCATCTCTGGCAGCCAACGTCCTGACTTTC. This codes for CASSLVGYPSLAANVLTF.

The chain has TRBV5-1 and TRBJ1-4, with 7 bases lining up with TRBD1. The V segment lost 4 bases and the J segment 0 bases; nucleotides outside the gene matches: 15. This CDR3 has 19 residues. CDR1 and CDR2 (germline): SGHRS, YFSETQ. In nucleotides, the CDR3 is TGCGCCAGCAGCCGTTCAGTTGAGCAGGGGGGTCCAACTAATGAAAAACTGTTTTTT. Protein: CASSRSVEQGGPTNEKLFF.

This chain connects TRBV30 to TRBJ2-7, with 7 bases identical to TRBD1. The germline gives CDR1 GTSNPN, CDR2 SVGIG (reference sequence). With V trimmed by 4 bases and J by 4 bases, 10 bases remained unmatched. The CDR3 has 14 amino acids. In DNA, the CDR3 is TGTGCCTGGAATACCCGGGACAGCCTATACGAGCAGTACTTC. As protein: CAWNTRDSLYEQYF.

The J gene is TRBJ1-3, the V gene TRBV9, with D unclear. V shed 0 bases and J shed 5 bases, with 9 bases lying between them. This CDR3 is 14 amino acids long. Per the germline V gene, CDR1 is SGDLS and CDR2 is YYNGEE. CDR3 coding DNA: TGTGCCAGCAGCGTAGATACTGCTCGAAACACCATATATTTT. Its translation: CASSVDTARNTIYF.

The CDR3 sequence is CASSSIPGGAEAYNEQFF. The DNA of the CDR3 is TGTGCCAGCAGTTCAATCCCAGGGGGAGCGGAGGCCTACAATGAGCAGTTCTTC. J is TRBJ2-1 and V is TRBV28; TRBD1 matches at 7 bases. The germline gives CDR1 MDHEN, CDR2 SYDVKM. The V gene end was trimmed by 4 bases and the J gene end by 2 bases; junction bases not matched to a gene: 14. The CDR3 consists of 18 residues.

On this clone itself: The same CDR3 arises from other DNA sequences in this sample as well. This chain joins TRBV19 and TRBJ1-5; D is uncertain. V lost 3 bases and J 5 bases, leaving 5 bases between the germline ends. The CDR3 has 12 residues. Per the germline V gene, CDR1 is LNHDA and CDR2 is SQIVND (reference sequence). The CDR3 region has the DNA TGTGCCAGTAGTATTAGAGATCAGCCCCAGCATTTT. Protein sequence: CASSIRDQPQHF.

The chain links TRBV7-6 to TRBJ1-2, with 8 bases that match TRBD1. The V and J ends lost 5 bases and 4 bases, in that order; junction bases with no gene match: 6. Germline-derived CDR1 and CDR2 are SGHVS and FNYEAQ. The CDR3 totals 14 residues. CDR3 amino acids: CASSPGQGRYGYTF. The CDR3 nucleotides read TGTGCCAGCAGCCCTGGACAGGGACGCTATGGCTACACCTTC. Filled out from reference TRBV7-6 and TRBJ1-2, the complete variable domain reads GAGVSQSPRYKVTKRGQDVALRCDPISGHVSLYWYRQALGQGPEFLTYFNYEAQQDKSGLPNDRFSAERPEGSISTLTIQRTEQRDSAMYRCASSPGQGRYGYTFGSGTRLTVV.

The chain links TRBV28 to TRBJ1-1; tentatively, D is TRBD1 (5 bases). Germline CDR1 is MDHEN and CDR2 is SYDVKM. CDR3 length: 16 amino acids. V was shortened by 5 bases and J by 3 bases, with 19 bases between the two germline ends. The CDR3 nucleotides read TGTGCCAGCAGTCGCGAAAGGTGGGGGTCCCACACTGAAGCTTTCTTT. It codes for CASSRERWGSHTEAFF.

J is TRBJ2-7 and V is TRBV28, with D hard to call. The CDR3 has 13 amino acids. Germline loops: CDR1 MDHEN, CDR2 SYDVKM. Trimming stripped 6 bases from V and 1 base from J, with 10 bases between. CDR3 protein: CASRPPGSYEQYF. The CDR3 nucleotides are TGTGCCAGCAGACCACCCGGGTCCTACGAGCAGTACTTC.